Listed here is a single T cell receptor beta chain. Sequencing used immunoSEQ multiplex PCR; TCRdb keeps in-frame clones, though not all of them. The sample holds tens of thousands of clones, 90% seen once. These data originate in a study of T cell changes during pregnancy in multiple sclerosis. The sequencing here drew on CD8+ T cells from peripheral blood mononuclear cells, taken in the second trimester of pregnancy. The TCR was taken from a female donor with multiple sclerosis, enrolled in a pregnancy study.

The CDR3 region has the DNA TGCGCCAGCAGCCCGACTACGACAGATACGCAGTATTTT. This codes for CASSPTTTDTQYF. V usage is TRBV4-1 and J usage is TRBJ2-3, with TRBD2 as a possible D gene (5 bases). The CDR3 length is 13 residues. Germline values: CDR1 MGHRA, CDR2 YSYEKL. Between the trimmed V and J ends, which lost 4 bases and 3 bases, there was a span of 8 bases.